Here is one TCR beta chain with its context. Its antigen is not identified. These data come from a study of CD8+CD57+ T cells in acquired aplastic anemia. Whole-study findings and limits: No significant difference in CD8+ Simpson's diversity was found between patients and controls. Patients had around 28 CD8+ CDR3 sequences in common with controls (the shared set).

Investigators profiled TCR beta VDJ and CDR3 from genomic DNA template. TCRdb re-called the reads with MiXCR, one entry per CDR3 protein. The table records some 180,000 distinct CDR3 sequences, nearly 65% of them present only once. This CDR3 is built from 16 residues. Trimming removed 0 bases at V and 1 base at J, with 16 bases between. In germline, CDR1 is DFQATT, CDR2 SNEGSKA (reference sequence). Patients included in sequencing had previously demonstrated CD8+CD57+ cell expansion by flow cytometry. Patients uniformly had severe acquired aplastic anemia. The blood sampling took place in patients who had so far received no therapy.

The sample comprised sorted CD4+, CD8+, or CD8+CD57+ T cells (not recorded which) from PBMCs. The TCR sequence derives from a human donor with aplastic anemia. V gene TRBV20-1 combines with J gene TRBJ2-7, with a tentative D call TRBD1 (6 bases). CDR3 residues: CSARDGGQRWSYEQYF. In nucleotides, the CDR3 is TGCAGTGCTAGAGACGGAGGACAGCGATGGTCCTACGAGCAGTACTTC.